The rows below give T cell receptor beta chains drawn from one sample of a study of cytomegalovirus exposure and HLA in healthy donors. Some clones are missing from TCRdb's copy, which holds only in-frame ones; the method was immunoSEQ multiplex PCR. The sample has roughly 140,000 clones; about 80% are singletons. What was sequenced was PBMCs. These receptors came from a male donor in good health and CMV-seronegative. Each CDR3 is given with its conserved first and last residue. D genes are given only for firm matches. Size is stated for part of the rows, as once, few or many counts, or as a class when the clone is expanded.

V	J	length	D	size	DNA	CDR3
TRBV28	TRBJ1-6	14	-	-	TGTGCCACCAGCAGTGTTAAAAGCGTTAAACCCCTCCACTTT	CATSSVKSVKPLHF
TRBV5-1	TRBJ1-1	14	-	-	TGCGCCAGCAGCTCGGACAATTGGGGCACTGAAGCTTTCTTT	CASSSDNWGTEAFF
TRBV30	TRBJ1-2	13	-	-	TGTGCCTGGAGTCAGACGGACAGTTATGGCTACACCTTC	CAWSQTDSYGYTF
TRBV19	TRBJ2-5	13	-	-	TGTGCCAGTAGTACCATGGGGGGAGAGACCCAGTACTTC	CASSTMGGETQYF
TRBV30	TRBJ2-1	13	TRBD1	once	TGTGCCTGGAGTTGGGGACAGTACAATGAGCAGTTCTTC	CAWSWGQYNEQFF
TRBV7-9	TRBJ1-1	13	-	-	TGTGCCAGCAGCTTAGATCCATACACTGAAGCTTTCTTT	CASSLDPYTEAFF
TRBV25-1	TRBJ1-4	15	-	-	TGTGCCAACAGTGGGGGGGGGATCCTTAATGAAAAACTGTTTTTT	CANSGGGILNEKLFF
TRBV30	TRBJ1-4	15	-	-	TGTGCCTGGAGTGTACGGACAGCCACCTATGAAAAACTGTTTTTT	CAWSVRTATYEKLFF
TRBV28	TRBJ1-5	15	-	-	TGTGCCAGCAGTTTCATCCAGGGTGCGGGACAGCCCCAGCATTTT	CASSFIQGAGQPQHF
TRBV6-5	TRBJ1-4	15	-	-	TGTGCCAGCAGACGGGACATTGCAACTAATGAAAAACTGTTTTTT	CASRRDIATNEKLFF
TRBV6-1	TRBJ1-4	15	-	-	TGTGCCAGCAGTGAACCCAGGGCGACTAATGAAAAACTGTTTTTT	CASSEPRATNEKLFF
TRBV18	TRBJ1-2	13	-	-	TGTGCCAGCTCACCGGCGGGGGCAGGTGGCTACACCTTC	CASSPAGAGGYTF
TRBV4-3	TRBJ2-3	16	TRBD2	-	TGCGCCAGCAGCCAAAGGGTGGGGGGGAGCACAGATACGCAGTATTTT	CASSQRVGGSTDTQYF
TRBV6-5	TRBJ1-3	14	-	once	TGTGCCAGCAGTTTGTCAGGGGCTGGAAACACCATATATTTT	CASSLSGAGNTIYF
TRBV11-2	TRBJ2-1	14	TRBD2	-	TGTGCCAGCAGCGTGGGAGCGGGGGGAGATGAGCAGTTCTTC	CASSVGAGGDEQFF
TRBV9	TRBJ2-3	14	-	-	TGTGCCAGCAGCGTAGGGAGGAGCACAGATACGCAGTATTTT	CASSVGRSTDTQYF
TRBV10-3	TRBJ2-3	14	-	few	TGTGCCATCAGTGTTGAGAGGAGCACAGATACGCAGTATTTT	CAISVERSTDTQYF
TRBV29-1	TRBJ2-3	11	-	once	TGCAGCGTTGGGGGAGCAGATGCGCAGTATTTT	CSVGGADAQYF
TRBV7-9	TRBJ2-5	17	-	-	TGTGCCAGCAGCTTGATGTCCCTGCTCGGTCGGCAAGAGACCCAGTACTTC	CASSLMSLLGRQETQYF
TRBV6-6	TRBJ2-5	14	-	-	TGTGCCAGCACTTCCCCCGGAGGGAGCGGGACCCAGTACTTC	CASTSPGGSGTQYF
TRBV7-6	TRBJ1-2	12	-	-	TGTGCCAGCAGCTTCAGTAACTATGGCTACACCTTC	CASSFSNYGYTF
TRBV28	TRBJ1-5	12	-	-	TGTGCCACACGGGGGGGTGATCAGCCCCAGCATTTT	CATRGGDQPQHF
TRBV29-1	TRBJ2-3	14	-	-	TGCAGCGTTGAAGGGGGCAAAGGCACAGATACGCAGTATTTT	CSVEGGKGTDTQYF
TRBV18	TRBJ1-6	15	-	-	TGTGCCAGCTCACCAGGTCAAGGTCAGGTTTCACCCCTCCACTTT	CASSPGQGQVSPLHF
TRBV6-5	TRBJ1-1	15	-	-	TGTGCCAGCAGTTTCCTTTCCGGGAGGAACACTGAAGCTTTCTTT	CASSFLSGRNTEAFF
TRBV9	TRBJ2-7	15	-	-	TGTGCCAGCAGCGTAATTCCGGGACAAATATACGAGCAGTACTTC	CASSVIPGQIYEQYF
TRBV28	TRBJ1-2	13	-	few	TGTGCCACTAAAACAGTCATGGACTATGGCTACACCTTC	CATKTVMDYGYTF
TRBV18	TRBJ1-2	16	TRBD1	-	TGTGCCAGCTCACACCGGGACAGGGGTAATAACTATGGCTACACCTTC	CASSHRDRGNNYGYTF
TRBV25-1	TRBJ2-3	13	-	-	TGTGCCAGCAGTGAATTAAGCACAGATACGCAGTATTTT	CASSELSTDTQYF
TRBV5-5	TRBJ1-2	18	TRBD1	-	TGTGCCAGCAGCAACCAGACTTACGCCACAGGGGGAGGATATGGCTACACCTTC	CASSNQTYATGGGYGYTF
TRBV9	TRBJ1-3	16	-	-	TGTGCCAGCAGCGTAGACCCCGGGGTTTCTGGAAACACCATATATTTT	CASSVDPGVSGNTIYF
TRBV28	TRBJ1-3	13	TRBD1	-	TGTGCCAGCAGATCGACAGGGGCTGGCACCATATATTTT	CASRSTGAGTIYF
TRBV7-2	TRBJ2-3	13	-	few	TGTGCCAGCACGGACTTCCCCACAGATACGCAGTATTTT	CASTDFPTDTQYF
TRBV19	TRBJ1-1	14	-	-	TGTGCCAGTAGAACGAGAGGAAGATCCACTGGAGCTTTCTTT	CASRTRGRSTGAFF
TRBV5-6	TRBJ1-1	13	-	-	TGTGCCAGCAGCTTGGTGGGGCCCACTGAAGCTTTCTTT	CASSLVGPTEAFF
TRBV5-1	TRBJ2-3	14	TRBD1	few	TGCGCCAGCAGGACAGGGGGCAACACAGATACGCAGTATTTT	CASRTGGNTDTQYF
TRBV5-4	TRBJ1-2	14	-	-	TGTGCCAGCAGCTTGGCGTCAGGGGTATTTGACTACACCTTC	CASSLASGVFDYTF
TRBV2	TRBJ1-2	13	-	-	TGTGCCAGCAGTGATGGGGCGAGCTATGGCTACACCTTC	CASSDGASYGYTF
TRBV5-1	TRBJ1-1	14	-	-	TGCGCCAGCACTTGGGGGGGGGAGAACACTGAAGCTTTCTTT	CASTWGGENTEAFF
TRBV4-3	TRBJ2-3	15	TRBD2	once	TGCGCCAGCAGCCAAGAGTTTAGCGGGGGGGATACGCAGTATTTT	CASSQEFSGGDTQYF
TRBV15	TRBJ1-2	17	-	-	TGTGCCACCAGCAGAGAATTTACGGGGTTGAAGGACTATGGCTACACCTTC	CATSREFTGLKDYGYTF
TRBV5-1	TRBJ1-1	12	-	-	TGCGCCAGCAGCACCTCGGAGGCAGAAGCTTTCTTT	CASSTSEAEAFF